What follows are 10 T cell receptor beta chains derived from one specimen sequenced in a study of blood T cells in healthy people across ages. For the second PCR, which ran for about 7 to 11 cycles, a sample-barcoded 5' primer and a J-beta primer mix were used. MiXCR, applied by TCRdb to the 5' RACE reads, yields one record per CDR3 protein. Here the sample spans approximately 1.5 million distinct CDR3 sequences, 34% being singletons. Sequenced material: blood. These receptor sequences come from a woman aged 25 to 39 in good health.

The genes are TRBV5-1 and TRBJ1-1, with 10 bases fitting TRBD1. The CDR3 spans 16 residues. V gave up 3 bases and J gave up 5 bases; unmatched junction bases: 10. Per germline, CDR1 SGHRS and CDR2 YFSETQ. CDR3 residues: CASSSTWTGGPTEAFF. In nucleotides, the CDR3 is TGCGCCAGCAGCTCTACTTGGACAGGGGGGCCAACTGAAGCTTTCTTT.

As concerns this clonotype: Relative to the germline gene, one junction end is altered; a read error may explain this. The V gene is TRBV5-1, the J gene TRBJ2-1; D uncertain. This CDR3 region has 15 residues. Germline V gene sequence: CDR1 SGHRS, CDR2 YFSETQ. DNA of the CDR3: TGCGCCAGCAGCTTGGTTTTGAGCTCCTACAATGAGCAGTGCTTC. Translated, it gives CASSLVLSSYNEQCF. The variable domain in full, with the rest retrieved from reference TRBV5-1 and TRBJ2-1, is KAGVTQTPRYLIKTRGQQVTLSCSPISGHRSVSWYQQTPGQGLQFLFEYFSETQRNKGNFPGRFSGRQFSNSRSEMNVSTLELGDSALYLCASSLVLSSYNEQCFGPGTRLTVL.

The chain joins TRBV18 to TRBJ2-7; perhaps TRBD1 as D (6 bases). Germline CDR1 reads KGHSH; CDR2 reads LQKENI. Trimming shortened V by 6 bases and J by 3 bases, and 21 bases separated the two germline ends. The CDR3 covers 16 residues. CDR3 bases: TGTGCCAGCTCCATTTCGGACGGACAGAAGCACTACGAGCAGTACTTC. This gives the protein CASSISDGQKHYEQYF.

This sequence joins TRBV25-1 and TRBJ2-1; no definite D call. The CDR3 extends over 11 amino acids. The ends were cut back, 6 bases at V and 9 bases at J, with 9 bases in the middle. CDR1 and CDR2 from the germline V gene are MGHDK and SYGVNS. The DNA for the CDR3 is TGTGCCAGCAGGGGGATTTCTGAGCAGTTCTTC. Translation gives CASRGISEQFF.

This clonotype was detected a few times. The chain combines TRBV7-9 with TRBJ2-2; D gene uncertain. Germline V gives CDR1 SEHNR, CDR2 FQNEAQ (reference sequence). Trimming left V 2 bases short and J 6 bases short, with 10 bases between. The CDR3 sequence is 14 residues long. CDR3 in amino acids: CASSLRQDPGELFF. The CDR3 DNA sequence: TGTGCCAGCAGCTTAAGACAAGACCCCGGGGAGCTGTTTTTT.

The gene calls are TRBV12-3 or TRBV12-4 and TRBJ2-7, with D hard to call. The CDR3 is made up of 13 amino acids. Deletions cut 3 bases from V and 5 bases from J, with 11 bases between. The CDR3 sequence: CASSFLGNHEQYF. As DNA, the CDR3 is TGTGCCAGCAGTTTTTTAGGAAACCACGAGCAGTACTTC.

The CDR3 region is CASSVVSPGQGRNYGYTF. DNA of the CDR3: TGTGCCAGCAGTGTCGTCTCCCCGGGACAGGGTAGGAACTATGGCTACACCTTC. V gene TRBV6-1 combines with J gene TRBJ1-2, with 9 positions matching TRBD1. The germline V gene has CDR1 MNHNS and CDR2 SASEGT. Losses at the gene ends were 4 bases for V and 2 bases for J; bases not matched to a gene: 14. CDR3 length equals 18 residues.

The rearrangement uses TRBV3-1 and TRBJ2-3; tentative D call: TRBD2 (5 bases). The CDR3 totals 14 residues. V was clipped by 4 bases and J by 5 bases, with 13 bases between them. Germline values: CDR1 LGHDT, CDR2 YNNKEL (reference sequence). The CDR3 nucleotides are TGTGCCAGCAGCCCGAGAGGACGGGGAGATACGCAGTATTTT. Encoded protein: CASSPRGRGDTQYF.

The J gene is TRBJ2-6, the V gene TRBV11-3; tentative D call: TRBD2 (5 bases). Germline V CDR1 and CDR2: SGHNT, YENEEA. V was pared by 4 bases and J by 3 bases, with 16 bases between. The CDR3 length is 17 residues. This CDR3 reads CASSSIARALGANVLTF. The DNA for the CDR3 is TGTGCCAGCAGCTCGATAGCGCGAGCTCTTGGGGCCAACGTCCTGACTTTC.

The chain uses TRBV5-5 and TRBJ2-1, with TRBD2 matching over 9 bases. The length of the CDR3 is 16 residues. Germline CDR1 is SGHKS and CDR2 is YYEKEE (reference sequence). J was trimmed by 4 bases and V by 4 bases; bases with no gene match: 9. CDR3 loop: CASSRGGSGGYNEQFF. CDR3 DNA sequence: TGTGCCAGCAGCAGGGGCGGTAGCGGGGGTTACAATGAGCAGTTCTTC.